This T cell receptor (beta chain) was captured in a study of blood T cell repertoires in COVID-19. Study-wide background: Whether acute or convalescent, the COVID-19 samples came from the United States, Italy and Spain. The analysed material was cDNA or gDNA that came from T cells, B-cell-depleted T cells, or PBMCs.

V dropped 6 bases and J dropped 7; count of bases not matched to a gene: 14. Germline CDR1 and CDR2: LNHDA and SQIVND (reference sequence). The CDR3 totals 16 residues. In the original workflow: Nucleated cell number was recorded as an estimate derived from reference gene primer amplification. TCRdb keeps only in-frame clones here, not all; method: immunoSEQ multiplex PCR. V and J calls plus clone size are reproduced from that table; the DNA served to infer D and trimming. The sample consists of fewer than 100,000 clones, roughly four fifths of them appearing once. Specimen: peripheral blood. The chain employs TRBV19 and TRBJ1-2; TRBD1 aligns across 10 bases. The origin of this receptor is a man aged 45-65 years with acute or convalescent COVID-19. CDR3 nucleotide sequence: TGTGCCAGTAGGCGCGGGACAGGGGAATTCGGTGGTGGCTACACCTTC. It specifies CASRRGTGEFGGGYTF. Based on the CDR3 plus reference TRBV19 and TRBJ1-2, the full variable domain is DGGITQSPKYLFRKEGQNVTLSCEQNLNHDAMYWYRQDPGQGLRLIYYSQIVNDFQKGDIAEGYSVSREKKESFPLTVTSAQKNPTAFYLCASRRGTGEFGGGYTFGSGTRLTVV.